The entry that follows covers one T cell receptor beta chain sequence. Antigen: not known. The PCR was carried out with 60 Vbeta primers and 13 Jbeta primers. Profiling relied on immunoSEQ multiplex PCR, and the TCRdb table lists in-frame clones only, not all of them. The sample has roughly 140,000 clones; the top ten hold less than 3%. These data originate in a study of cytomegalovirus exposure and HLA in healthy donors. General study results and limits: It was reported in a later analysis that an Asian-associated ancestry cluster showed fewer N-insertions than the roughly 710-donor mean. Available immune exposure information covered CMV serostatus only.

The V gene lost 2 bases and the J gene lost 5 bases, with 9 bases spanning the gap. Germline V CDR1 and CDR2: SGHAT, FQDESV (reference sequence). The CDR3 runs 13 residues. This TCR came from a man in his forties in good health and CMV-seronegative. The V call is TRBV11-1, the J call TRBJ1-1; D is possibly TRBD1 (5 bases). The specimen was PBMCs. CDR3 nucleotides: TGTGCCAGCAGCTTATTCCGGGGGACTGAAGCTTTCTTT. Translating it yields CASSLFRGTEAFF.